The 26 T cell receptor beta chains given below trace back to one sample, sequenced in a study of PD-1 blockade in classical Hodgkin lymphoma. This table comes from immunoSEQ multiplex PCR, and its TCRdb copy is limited to in-frame clones, with some not included. The table lists about 53,000 clones, roughly 80% of them singletons, with around 15% in the top ten. All trial patients relapsed after autologous stem cell transplantation. Sequenced material: peripheral blood mononuclear cells (PBMCs), taken at baseline. The receptors were gathered from a human donor with classical Hodgkin lymphoma.

The rearrangement joins TRBV7-8 to TRBJ1-5, with D tentatively TRBD1 (5 bases). CDR1 and CDR2 (germline): SGHVS, FQNEAQ. The CDR3 loop spans 13 amino acids. Trimming shortened V by 5 bases and J by 6 bases, and 11 bases separated the two germline ends. This CDR3 is CASSLRGSQPQHF. The CDR3 DNA follows: TGTGCCAGCAGCCTTCGGGGGAGTCAGCCCCAGCATTTT.

The chain employs TRBV29-1 and TRBJ1-4; no reliable D call. Germline CDR1 SQVTM, CDR2 ANQGSEA. V was trimmed by 6 bases and J by 0 bases, leaving 14 bases between them. The length of the CDR3 is 15 residues. In DNA form, the CDR3 reads TGCAGCGTGGGCTTAGGGTCTGCAACTAATGAAAAACTGTTTTTT. Translation: CSVGLGSATNEKLFF.

The rearrangement joins TRBV5-4 to TRBJ2-3, with D possibly being TRBD1 (6 bases). The CDR3 consists of 14 residues. V dropped 7 bases and J dropped 1 base, with 13 bases sitting between them. In germline, CDR1 is SGHNT, CDR2 YYREEE (reference sequence). The CDR3 region is CASCRDTRTDTQYF. The CDR3 nucleotides are TGTGCCAGCTGCCGGGACACACGCACAGATACGCAGTATTTT.

The chain joins TRBV30 to TRBJ2-7, with TRBD2 matching over 10 bases. V shed 0 bases, J shed 3 bases, and the junction held 11 bases outside the gene matches. Germline V lookup: CDR1 GTSNPN, CDR2 SVGIG (reference sequence). CDR3 length: 17 amino acids. The CDR3 protein is CAWSVGWTSGLFYEQYF. The CDR3 nucleotides are TGTGCCTGGAGTGTTGGGTGGACTAGCGGCCTGTTCTACGAGCAGTACTTC.

The gene calls are TRBV7-3 and TRBJ2-1; 9 positions agree with TRBD2. The germline CDR1 and CDR2 sequences are SGHTA and FQGTGA. The CDR3 loop spans 15 amino acids. V trimming: 5 bases; J trimming: 11 bases; junction bases outside the gene matches: 13. The CDR3: CASSLGNSGSDKQFF. The CDR3 DNA reads as TGTGCCAGCAGCCTAGGTAATAGCGGGAGCGATAAGCAGTTCTTC.

V and J are TRBV14 and TRBJ2-7; D is uncertain. Trimming removed 0 bases at V and 2 bases at J, with 17 bases between. From germline, CDR1 is SGHDN and CDR2 FVKESK. The CDR3 extends over 17 amino acids. CDR3 sequence: CASSQDLSAGRTYEQYF. The CDR3 DNA reads as TGTGCCAGCAGCCAAGATCTAAGTGCTGGCAGAACCTACGAGCAGTACTTC. Using reference TRBV14 and TRBJ2-7 for the parts outside the CDR3, the full variable domain is EAGVTQFPSHSVIEKGQTVTLRCDPISGHDNLYWYRRVMGKEIKFLLHFVKESKQDESGMPNNRFLAERTGGTYSTLKVQPAELEDSGVYFCASSQDLSAGRTYEQYFGPGTRLTVT.

V gene TRBV7-9 combines with J gene TRBJ1-2; D is possibly TRBD1 (6 bases). V lost 5 bases and J lost 7, with 14 bases in between. CDR3 size: 13 residues. The germline CDR1 and CDR2 sequences are SEHNR and FQNEAQ (reference sequence). For the CDR3, the DNA is TGTGCCAGCAGCCCCGACACGGGGGCTGGCTACACCTTC. Translating gives CASSPDTGAGYTF.

The chain joins TRBV9 to TRBJ2-3, with D hard to call. The V gene lost 2 bases and the J gene lost 6 bases, with 13 bases spanning the gap. The CDR3 has 14 residues. Germline lookup yields CDR1 SGDLS and CDR2 YYNGEE. This chain's CDR3 is CASSVSPSVDTQYF. CDR3 nucleotides: TGTGCCAGCAGCGTCTCTCCCTCGGTGGATACGCAGTATTTT.

The chain combines TRBV19 with TRBJ1-2; D is undetermined. With 1 base removed from V and 4 bases from J, the gap between germline ends came to 10 bases. The CDR3 has 14 residues. Germline V gives CDR1 LNHDA, CDR2 SQIVND (reference sequence). Here the CDR3 DNA reads TGTGCCAGTAGTATAGGACGGCTAATCTATGGCTACACCTTC. It yields the protein CASSIGRLIYGYTF.

The chain has TRBV5-8 and TRBJ2-5; TRBD1 matches at 9 bases. This CDR3 region has 12 residues. J lost 12 bases, V lost 2 bases, and 5 bases had no gene match. Germline V gene data show CDR1 as SGHTS and CDR2 as YDEGEE. The CDR3 bases are TGTGCCAGCAGCTTCACAGGGGGCGCTGAGTACTTC. Translation gives CASSFTGGAEYF.

CDR3 in amino acids: CASRRDGKNSNQPQHF. CDR3 sequence (DNA): TGTGCCAGCAGGCGAGACGGGAAAAATAGCAATCAGCCCCAGCATTTT. V and J are TRBV2 and TRBJ1-5; D remains unclear. Germline CDR1 reads SNHLY; CDR2 reads FYNNEI. Deletions cut 6 bases from V and 0 bases from J, with 15 bases between. The CDR3 runs 16 residues.

This clone was found a few times. The chain uses TRBV6-5 and TRBJ1-1, with a tentative D call TRBD1 (6 bases). Trimming removed 9 bases from V and 0 bases from J, with 11 bases in between. Germline values: CDR1 MNHEY, CDR2 SVGAGI. This CDR3 has 13 residues. CDR3 protein: CASRQVMNTEAFF. In nucleotides, the CDR3 is TGTGCCAGTAGACAGGTGATGAACACTGAAGCTTTCTTT.

Relative to its sample, this clone is medium-sized. This rearrangement joins TRBV6-1 to TRBJ2-7; D is uncertain. Looked up from germline, CDR1 is MNHNS and CDR2 is SASEGT. The CDR3 has 13 residues. Trimming left V 2 bases short and J 5 bases short, with 10 bases between. The DNA of the CDR3 is TGTGCCAGCAGTGAAATCAGGCTGGACGAGCAGTACGTC. It codes for CASSEIRLDEQYV.

This sequence joins TRBV7-2 and TRBJ1-4; D might be TRBD1 (5 bases). Germline CDR1 reads SGHTA; CDR2 reads FQGNSA. Trimming took 8 bases from V and 4 from J, leaving 17 bases between them. The CDR3 is 15 amino acids. As DNA, the CDR3 is TGTGCCAGCCAACCCATTACAGGACGTAATGAAAAACTGTTTTTT. This gives the protein CASQPITGRNEKLFF.

The genes are TRBV19 and TRBJ1-4, with 7 positions matching TRBD1. CDR1 is LNHDA and CDR2 is SQIVND in the germline V gene (reference sequence). CDR3 length equals 20 residues. V lost 3 bases to trimming and J lost 2 bases; unmatched junction nucleotides: 18. CDR3 loop: CASSIRPDRIAVGTNEKLFF. The CDR3 region has the DNA TGTGCCAGTAGTATCCGCCCGGACAGGATAGCGGTTGGGACTAATGAAAAACTGTTTTTT.

This sequence joins TRBV29-1 and TRBJ2-3, with D possibly matching TRBD2 (7 bases). The germline V and J ends were trimmed by 6 bases and 0 bases, with 13 bases remaining between them. Germline CDR1 SQVTM, CDR2 ANQGSEA. The CDR3 runs to 14 residues. CDR3 sequence reads: CSVGAGASTDTQYF. The CDR3 region has the DNA TGCAGCGTGGGGGCGGGGGCTAGCACAGATACGCAGTATTTT.

This chain links TRBV10-1 with TRBJ1-5, with a tentative D call TRBD1 (5 bases). V was pared by 6 bases and J by 5 bases, with 14 bases between. Germline CDR1 reads WNHNN; CDR2 reads SYGVQD (reference sequence). The CDR3 extends over 14 amino acids. The CDR3 region has the DNA TGCGCCAGCAGCCCCGGCCAAGGGGATCAGCCCCAGCATTTT. It specifies CASSPGQGDQPQHF.

There are a few counts of this clone. The chain links TRBV7-9 to TRBJ2-7, with 9 bases that match TRBD1. The CDR3 is 15 residues long. The ends lost 2 bases at V and 2 bases at J; junction bases unmatched: 4. Germline V gene sequence: CDR1 SEHNR, CDR2 FQNEAQ (reference sequence). CDR3 residues: CASSLRGQGPYEQYV. CDR3 coding DNA: TGTGCCAGCAGCTTAAGGGGACAGGGTCCCTACGAGCAGTACGTC.

This rearrangement joins TRBV9 to TRBJ1-4; D is undetermined. CDR1 is SGDLS and CDR2 is YYNGEE in the germline V gene. Deletions cut 2 bases from V and 0 bases from J, with 11 bases between. This CDR3 spans 16 amino acids. CDR3 DNA: TGTGCCAGCAGCGTGTCCCCTTCAGCAACTAATGAAAAACTGTTTTTT. Residues: CASSVSPSATNEKLFF. Full variable domain (rest looked up from reference TRBV9 and TRBJ1-4): DSGVTQTPKHLITATGQRVTLRCSPRSGDLSVYWYQQSLDQGLQFLIQYYNGEERAKGNILERFSAQQFPDLHSELNLSSLELGDSALYFCASSVSPSATNEKLFFGSGTQLSVL.

The chain couples TRBV6-1 to TRBJ2-3; the D gene is possibly TRBD1 (6 bases). Trimming stripped 3 bases from V and 6 bases from J, with 13 bases between. Germline lookup yields CDR1 MNHNS and CDR2 SASEGT. The CDR3 spans 14 residues. CDR3 sequence (DNA): TGTGCCAGCAGTGACCCGGGAAGGGGGGATACGCAGTATTTT. It yields the protein CASSDPGRGDTQYF.

The chain is built from TRBV15 and TRBJ1-2; D ambiguous. The CDR3 spans 13 residues. Trimming took 1 base from V and 8 from J, leaving 11 bases between them. Germline V CDR1 and CDR2: LNHNV, YYDKDF (reference sequence). The chain's CDR3 is CATSRVPLRGYTF. The CDR3 coding sequence is TGTGCCACCAGCAGAGTTCCACTCCGGGGCTACACCTTC.

DNA for the CDR3: TGTGCCAGCAGTTACTCGGTGGCGGGAGTTGCCGAGCAGTACTTC. It specifies CASSYSVAGVAEQYF. This rearrangement joins TRBV6-6 to TRBJ2-7; 7 bases agree with TRBD2. Germline V lookup: CDR1 MNHNY, CDR2 SVGAGI (reference sequence). The CDR3 runs to 15 residues. V shed 0 bases and J 6 bases; nucleotides not matched to a gene: 8.

The rearrangement links TRBV11-2 to TRBJ2-1, with 12 positions matching TRBD2. J lost 7 bases, V lost 5 bases, and 9 bases had no gene match. CDR3 length: 16 amino acids. Germline V CDR1 and CDR2: SGHAT, FQNNGV. In DNA form, the CDR3 reads TGTGCCAGCAGCCTGGGTCGACTAGCGGGGGCGAATGAGCAGTTCTTC. Translated, it gives CASSLGRLAGANEQFF.

Only one count was recorded for this clone. This chain links TRBV7-6 with TRBJ2-5; no reliable D call. The V and J ends lost 7 bases and 5 bases respectively, with 11 bases between them. Germline CDR1 and CDR2: SGHVS and FNYEAQ. This CDR3 comprises 12 residues. This CDR3 reads CASTRQTETQYF. CDR3 coding DNA: TGTGCCAGCACCCGCCAGACGGAGACCCAGTACTTC.

The chain employs TRBV27 and TRBJ2-7; D not certain. CDR1 MNHEY and CDR2 SMNVEV come from the germline V gene (reference sequence). V shed 8 bases and J shed 4 bases, with 18 bases lying between them. CDR3 length: 14 amino acids. CDR3 DNA: TGTGCCAGCTCTATTTCCCCCCCCGGTTACGAGCAGTACTTC. Translation: CASSISPPGYEQYF.

The chain carries TRBV19 and TRBJ1-1; D ambiguous. V was shortened by 6 bases and J by 1 base, with 9 bases between the two germline ends. Germline lookup yields CDR1 LNHDA and CDR2 SQIVND (reference sequence). This CDR3 has 13 amino acids. The DNA of the CDR3 is TGTGCCAGTAGCGTTGGAGGGAACACTGAAGCTTTCTTT. This encodes CASSVGGNTEAFF.